What follows is one T cell receptor (beta chain) and its context. Its antigen is undetermined. TCRB transcripts that were expressed got sequenced, as all of the isolated RNA had been reverse transcribed. The repertoire was sequenced with immunoSEQ multiplex PCR; TCRdb's copy has only in-frame clones and lacks some. Among some 110,000 clones listed, approximately 16% were seen once. These data are taken from a study of beta chain features in type 1 diabetes. General study points: TCRB repertoires of naive, central memory and Treg cells appeared more similar among patients than among healthy donors. Shorter TCRB CDR3s, moderately but significantly so, were found in Type 1 diabetes patients in all four CD4+ subsets.

Sorting of CD4+ naive, central memory, regulatory and stem cell-like memory cells was performed via CD45RO/CCR7/CD25/CD127/CD95/CD27. The sequence came from a man younger than 40 with type 1 diabetes. Input material: central memory CD4+ T cells from blood.

CDR3 loop: CASSFPGGTDTQYF. As DNA, the CDR3 is TGTGCCAGCAGCTTTCCCGGGGGGACAGATACGCAGTATTTT. The rearrangement uses TRBV28 and TRBJ2-3; 7 bases match TRBD2. With 6 bases clipped from V and 3 bases from J, the junction kept 6 bases outside the gene matches. The CDR3 has 14 residues. The germline V gene has CDR1 MDHEN and CDR2 SYDVKM.